This T cell receptor (beta chain) was sequenced during a study of blood T cell repertoires in COVID-19. The overall study: The United States, Italy and Spain were the sources of the acute and convalescent COVID-19 samples.

Seattle patient enrollment occurred during active infection, with longitudinal follow-up thereafter. The germline CDR1 and CDR2 sequences are SGHVS and FQNEAQ. CDR3 length equals 15 residues. The V segment lost 1 base and the J segment 5 bases; nucleotides outside the gene matches: 5. Under the authors' procedure: The assay estimated nucleated cells by amplifying reference gene primers. Sequencing was performed with immunoSEQ multiplex PCR; in TCRdb, only in-frame clones are kept and a portion is missing. V and J calls and clone size are given by that table; D and trimming were obtained from the DNA. The repertoire includes some 110,000 clones, about three quarters of them detected once, and under 8% sits in the top ten.

This chain joins TRBV7-8 and TRBJ2-7; 10 positions agree with TRBD1. This TCR was sampled from a man older than 75 with COVID-19, enrolled during active disease. Sequenced input: peripheral blood. CDR3 loop: CASSLGRTGGHEQYF. The CDR3 DNA follows: TGTGCCAGCAGCTTAGGCAGGACAGGGGGTCACGAGCAGTACTTC.